This is a list of T cell receptor beta chains from one sample in a study of OX40 agonist ivuxolimab in advanced cancers. Generated by immunoSEQ multiplex PCR, the TCRdb table keeps only in-frame clones and is missing some. The table records around 51,000 clones, 80% to 90% of them present only once. Material: CD4+ or CD8+ T cells sorted from blood, obtained in a trial of the OX40 agonist ivuxolimab. These receptors originate from an adult with an advanced solid tumor such as melanoma, head and neck, liver or kidney cancer. Both conserved end residues are part of each CDR3.

V gene: TRBV28; J gene: TRBJ2-1; CDR3 protein: CASSPTSGVNNEQFF
V gene: TRBV27; J gene: TRBJ2-7; CDR3 protein: CASSFGGLNSYEQYF
V gene: TRBV9; J gene: TRBJ2-2; CDR3 protein: CASSVAGRFPADTGELFF
V gene: TRBV5-5; J gene: TRBJ1-5; CDR3 protein: CASSLRWSNQPQHF
V gene: TRBV27; J gene: TRBJ2-7; CDR3 protein: CASSLTGNRYEQYF
V gene: TRBV7-9; J gene: TRBJ2-5; CDR3 protein: CASSSQGAGGLLETQYF
V gene: TRBV29-1; J gene: TRBJ2-7; CDR3 protein: CSVLRESYEQYF
V gene: TRBV13; J gene: TRBJ2-7; CDR3 protein: CASSPTEIYEQYF
V gene: TRBV6-6; J gene: TRBJ1-2; CDR3 protein: CASSYPGQGGLYGYTF
V gene: TRBV7-9; J gene: TRBJ2-1; CDR3 protein: CASSRTGSPNEQFF
V gene: TRBV10-3; J gene: TRBJ1-5; CDR3 protein: CAISELQNQPQHF
V gene: TRBV13; J gene: TRBJ1-4; CDR3 protein: CASSNTGANEKLFF
V gene: TRBV11-1; J gene: TRBJ1-1; CDR3 protein: CASSLGGAQTEAFF
V gene: TRBV7-2; J gene: TRBJ2-7; CDR3 protein: CASSLELLAFHEQYF
V gene: TRBV29-1; J gene: TRBJ1-5; CDR3 protein: CSVAGPQEEPQHF
V gene: TRBV4-2; J gene: TRBJ2-1; CDR3 protein: CASSQAAMEASNEQFF
V gene: TRBV9; J gene: TRBJ2-7; CDR3 protein: CASSVAGTGAYEQYF
V gene: TRBV27; J gene: TRBJ1-4; CDR3 protein: CASGAAINEKLFF
V gene: TRBV6-4; J gene: TRBJ2-7; CDR3 protein: CASSSTAGQGYEQYF
V gene: TRBV9; J gene: TRBJ2-1; CDR3 protein: CASSGSGGSSYNEQFF
V gene: TRBV5-6; J gene: TRBJ2-3; CDR3 protein: CASSLGGASTDTQYF
V gene: TRBV19; J gene: TRBJ1-1; CDR3 protein: CASSIESGRGDTEAFF
V gene: TRBV7-8; J gene: TRBJ1-4; CDR3 protein: CASSLSKATNEKLFF
V gene: TRBV7-9; J gene: TRBJ2-7; CDR3 protein: CASSLRGTEQYF
V gene: TRBV4-1; J gene: TRBJ1-2; CDR3 protein: CASSQEGLYYGYTF
V gene: TRBV19; J gene: TRBJ1-1; CDR3 protein: CASSTRQAPRTEAFF
V gene: TRBV10-3; J gene: TRBJ2-7; CDR3 protein: CAISEYGTYEQYF
V gene: TRBV5-4; J gene: TRBJ2-5; CDR3 protein: CASSLDRATQETQYF
V gene: TRBV9; J gene: TRBJ1-4; CDR3 protein: CASSGQGLTNEKLFF
V gene: TRBV12-2; J gene: TRBJ2-7; CDR3 protein: CASRSPGTAYYEQYF
V gene: TRBV27; J gene: TRBJ2-1; CDR3 protein: CASSLQGAYNEQFF
V gene: TRBV9; J gene: TRBJ2-7; CDR3 protein: CASSVVADSYEQYF
V gene: TRBV7-6; J gene: TRBJ1-1; CDR3 protein: CASSLFSLAEAFF
V gene: TRBV13; J gene: TRBJ2-2; CDR3 protein: CASSLGAKGVTGELFF
V gene: TRBV11-3; J gene: TRBJ1-1; CDR3 protein: CASSSFEAGQRGQAFF
V gene: TRBV27; J gene: TRBJ1-5; CDR3 protein: CASSARQGSNQPQHF
V gene: TRBV7-9; J gene: TRBJ2-5; CDR3 protein: CASSPILAGVRETQYF
V gene: TRBV19; J gene: TRBJ2-1; CDR3 protein: CAQSSPWGSYNEQFF
V gene: TRBV12-5; J gene: TRBJ1-5; CDR3 protein: CASGYPGTIQPQHF
V gene: TRBV27; J gene: TRBJ2-7; CDR3 protein: CASSLGLSEQYF
V gene: TRBV7-9; J gene: TRBJ1-5; CDR3 protein: CASSFEWGDQPQHF
V gene: TRBV11-3; J gene: TRBJ2-2; CDR3 protein: CASRTLGRRGAGELFF
V gene: TRBV11-2; J gene: TRBJ1-1; CDR3 protein: CASSFLLNTEAFF
V gene: TRBV7-9; J gene: TRBJ1-2; CDR3 protein: CASSAQSGGYTF
V gene: TRBV2; J gene: TRBJ2-4; CDR3 protein: CASSARLAGEKNIQYF
V gene: TRBV9; J gene: TRBJ2-5; CDR3 protein: CASSERGAGVQETQYF
V gene: TRBV27; J gene: TRBJ1-1; CDR3 protein: CASSPPGGDTEAFF